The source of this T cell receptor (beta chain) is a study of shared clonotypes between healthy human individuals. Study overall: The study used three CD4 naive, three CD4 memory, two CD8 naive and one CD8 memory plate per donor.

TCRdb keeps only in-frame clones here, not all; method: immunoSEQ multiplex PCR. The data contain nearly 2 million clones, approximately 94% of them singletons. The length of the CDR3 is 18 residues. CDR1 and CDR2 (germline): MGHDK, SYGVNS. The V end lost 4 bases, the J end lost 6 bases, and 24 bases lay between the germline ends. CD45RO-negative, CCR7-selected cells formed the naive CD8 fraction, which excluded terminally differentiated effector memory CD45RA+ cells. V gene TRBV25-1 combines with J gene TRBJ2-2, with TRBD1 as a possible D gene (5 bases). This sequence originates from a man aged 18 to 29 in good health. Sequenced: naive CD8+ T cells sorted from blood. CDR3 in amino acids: CASSGYEISGLGAGELFF. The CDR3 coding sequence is TGTGCCAGCAGTGGTTATGAGATTTCAGGGTTAGGGGCCGGGGAGCTGTTTTTT.